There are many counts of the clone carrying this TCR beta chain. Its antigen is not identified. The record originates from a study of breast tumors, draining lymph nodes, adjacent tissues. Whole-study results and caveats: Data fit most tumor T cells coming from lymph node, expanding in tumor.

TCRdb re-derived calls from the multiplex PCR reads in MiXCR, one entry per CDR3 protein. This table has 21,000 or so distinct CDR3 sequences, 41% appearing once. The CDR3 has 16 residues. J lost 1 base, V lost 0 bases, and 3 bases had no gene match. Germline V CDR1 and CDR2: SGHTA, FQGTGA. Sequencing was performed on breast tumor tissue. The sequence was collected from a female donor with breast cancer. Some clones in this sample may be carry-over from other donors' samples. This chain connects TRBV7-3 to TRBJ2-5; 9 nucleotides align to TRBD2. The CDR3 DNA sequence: TGTGCCAGCAGCTTAACGGGAGCGGGAGGCCAAGAGACCCAGTACTTC. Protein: CASSLTGAGGQETQYF.